These 25 T cell receptor beta chains originate from one sample sequenced in a study of T cells in Graves' hyperthyroidism and ophthalmopathy. TCR beta CDR3 region amplification was performed from RNA transcripts. Carried out on the TCR CDR3, a first-round RT-PCR used the HTBI primer set. TCRdb recomputed calls from the multiplex PCR reads with MiXCR, one row per CDR3 protein. The table records hundreds of thousands of distinct CDR3 sequences, more than 11% of them present only once. Input material: blood. The origin of the receptors is a woman in her 30s with Graves' hyperthyroidism that later progressed to Graves' ophthalmopathy.

The DNA of the CDR3 is TGTGCCAGCAGCTTAGACAGGGGCCAGGACCCCACAGAGACCCAGTACTTC. This translates into CASSLDRGQDPTETQYF. V is TRBV7-9 and J is TRBJ2-5, with 7 positions matching TRBD1. CDR1 is SEHNR, CDR2 FQNEAQ, per germline (reference sequence). V gave up 1 base and J gave up 4 bases; unmatched junction bases: 12. This CDR3 region has 17 residues.

This clonotype was observed at least ten times. The V and J genes are TRBV30 and TRBJ2-7; D remains ambiguous. Germline CDR1 and CDR2: GTSNPN and SVGIG (reference sequence). V was pared by 0 bases and J by 5 bases, with 14 bases between. This CDR3 has 14 amino acids. As DNA, the CDR3 is TGTGCCTGGAGTGTCGGCGGCTCTCGGCACGAGCAGTACTTC. It encodes CAWSVGGSRHEQYF.

As concerns this clonotype: The CDR3 ends on some other residue instead of the conserved phenylalanine or tryptophan, so this is likely a read error. The rearrangement uses TRBV2 and TRBJ1-5, with unresolved D. The CDR3 runs to 13 residues. V lost 10 bases and J 1 base, leaving 11 bases between the germline ends. CDR1 and CDR2 from the germline V gene are SNHLY and FYNNEI. CDR3 nucleotides: TGTGCCATCGTTCGAGAGAGCAATCAGCCCCAGCATTGT. Protein sequence: CAIVRESNQPQHC.

At least ten counts were recorded for this clonotype. The chain carries TRBV9 and TRBJ2-7; D gene unclear. This CDR3 comprises 13 residues. Germline CDR1 is SGDLS and CDR2 is YYNGEE. V lost 2 bases to trimming and J lost 4 bases, with 10 bases between them. As DNA, the CDR3 is TGTGCCAGCAGCGTCGCCCCAGATTACGAGCAGTACTTC. Protein sequence: CASSVAPDYEQYF.

This clonotype was detected many times. J is TRBJ1-5 and V is TRBV2; D unclear. CDR1 is SNHLY and CDR2 is FYNNEI in the germline V gene. V was cut by 0 bases and J by 5 bases, with 8 bases left in between. The CDR3 sequence is 14 residues long. The CDR3 DNA reads TGTGCCAGCAGTGAAGCCTCCGGGTATCAGCCCCAGCATTTT. It is translated as CASSEASGYQPQHF.

This clonotype has just a few counts. A read error may explain this, as a much larger clone is one base away. V gene TRBV18 combines with J gene TRBJ2-2, with 7 positions matching TRBD1. Germline lookup yields CDR1 KGHSH and CDR2 LQKENI. The CDR3 extends over 15 amino acids. V lost 3 bases, J lost 5 bases, and 6 bases stayed unmatched. For the CDR3, the DNA is TGTGCCAGCTCACCGACGACAGGGCCGACCGGGGAGCTGTTTTTT. Its translation: CASSPTTGPTGELFF.

This clonotype was counted a few times. The genes are TRBV30 and TRBJ1-5; D ambiguous. Trimming left V 6 bases short and J 5 bases short, with 14 bases between. This CDR3 is 13 amino acids long. Per the germline V gene, CDR1 is GTSNPN and CDR2 is SVGIG (reference sequence). The CDR3 reads CACSGGGDQPQHF. The CDR3 DNA follows: TGTGCCTGCTCTGGTGGCGGGGATCAGCCCCAGCATTTT. Filled out from reference TRBV30 and TRBJ1-5, the complete variable domain reads SQTIHQWPATLVQPVGSPLSLECTVEGTSNPNLYWYRQAAGRGLQLLFYSVGIGQISSEVPQNLSASRPQDRQFILSSKKLLLSDSGFYLCACSGGGDQPQHFGDGTRLSIL.

The genes are TRBV10-2 and TRBJ1-4, with 7 bases identical to TRBD1. There are 14 residues in the CDR3. Germline V lookup: CDR1 WSHSY, CDR2 SAAADI. With 4 bases clipped from V and 8 bases from J, the junction kept 7 bases outside the gene matches. The CDR3 nucleotides read TGCGCCAGCAGTGGAACCGGACAGGAGGAAAAACTGTTTTTT. Translated, it gives CASSGTGQEEKLFF.

This clonotype was seen more than once but under ten times. This chain connects TRBV27 to TRBJ2-7, with 8 bases fitting TRBD1. The ends lost 3 bases at V and 2 bases at J; junction bases unmatched: 3. The CDR3 consists of 14 residues. CDR1 is MNHEY and CDR2 is SMNVEV in the germline V gene (reference sequence). The CDR3 spells CASSFDRGAYEQYF. In DNA, the CDR3 is TGTGCCAGCAGTTTCGACAGGGGTGCCTACGAGCAGTACTTC.

This clonotype was seen more than once but under ten times. The chain couples TRBV7-9 to TRBJ2-6; no reliable D call. This CDR3 region has 15 residues. CDR1 and CDR2 (germline): SEHNR, FQNEAQ (reference sequence). Trimming shortened V by 5 bases and J by 0 bases, and 8 bases separated the two germline ends. CDR3 in amino acids: CASSPRSSGANVLTF. Here the CDR3 DNA reads TGTGCCAGCAGCCCCCGCAGCTCTGGGGCCAACGTCCTGACTTTC.

This clonotype was seen ten or more times. This chain links TRBV20-1 with TRBJ2-5, with a possible D match to TRBD1 (6 bases). The CDR3 sequence is 15 residues long. V was trimmed by 0 bases and J by 3 bases, leaving 14 bases between them. In germline, CDR1 is DFQATT, CDR2 SNEGSKA (reference sequence). This CDR3 is CSARDAGVPKETQYF. CDR3 bases: TGCAGTGCTAGAGATGCAGGGGTGCCTAAAGAGACCCAGTACTTC.

There are a few counts of this clonotype. The rearrangement links TRBV24-1 to TRBJ2-1; TRBD2 might be the D (5 bases). The length of the CDR3 is 13 residues. Trimming took off 10 bases at V and 5 bases at J, with 14 bases between the two ends. Per the germline V gene, CDR1 is KGHDR and CDR2 is SFDVKD. The chain's CDR3 is CATRSGENNEQFF. The CDR3 DNA sequence: TGTGCCACGCGGTCCGGGGAAAACAATGAGCAGTTCTTC.

This clonotype was recorded many times. V is TRBV7-8 and J is TRBJ2-7; either TRBD1 or TRBD2 may supply D (5 bases each). This CDR3 spans 13 amino acids. V lost 5 bases, J lost 2 bases, and 10 bases lay in between. Germline V gene data show CDR1 as SGHVS and CDR2 as FQNEAQ. The CDR3 loop reads CASSQGTTYEQYF. The CDR3 DNA reads TGTGCCAGCAGCCAAGGGACGACCTACGAGCAGTACTTC.

A single count supports this clonotype. The V call is TRBV11-3, the J call TRBJ2-7, with 14 bases lining up with TRBD2. The J call may be wrong; the DNA end is better matched by TRBJ2-1. The germline V gene has CDR1 SGHNT and CDR2 YENEEA. The CDR3 runs 17 residues. The CDR3 DNA sequence: TGTGCCAGCAGTCATCCTTCCGGGACTAGCGGGAGATACGAGCAGTTCTTC. As protein: CASSHPSGTSGRYEQFF.

This clonotype was seen more than once but under ten times. This chain connects TRBV28 to TRBJ1-2, with 7 positions matching TRBD1. Germline V gene lookup returns CDR1 MDHEN and CDR2 SYDVKM. V gave up 7 bases and J gave up 2 bases; unmatched junction bases: 4. The CDR3 is made up of 13 amino acids. Here the CDR3 reads CASTRQGNYGYTF. In DNA, the CDR3 is TGTGCCAGCACCCGACAGGGCAACTATGGCTACACCTTC.

This clonotype was seen only a few times. This chain joins TRBV12-3 or TRBV12-4 and TRBJ1-2, with 7 bases identical to TRBD1. V shed 3 bases, J shed 7 bases, and the junction held 8 bases outside the gene matches. The CDR3 loop spans 14 amino acids. CDR3 sequence (DNA): TGTGCCAGCAGTTTGACAGGACAGGCCCTTGGCTACACCTTC. This sequence encodes CASSLTGQALGYTF.

The chain combines TRBV15 with TRBJ2-1; 10 bases match TRBD2. The germline CDR1 and CDR2 sequences are LNHNV and YYDKDF (reference sequence). J was trimmed by 2 bases and V by 8 bases; bases with no gene match: 6. CDR3 length equals 15 residues. CDR3 loop: CATDSSGSTYNEQFF. Here the CDR3 DNA reads TGTGCCACCGATTCTAGCGGGAGTACCTACAATGAGCAGTTCTTC.

In this sample, this clonotype turned up many times. The genes are TRBV2 and TRBJ1-5; D is unresolved. The length of the CDR3 is 16 residues. Germline CDR1 and CDR2: SNHLY and FYNNEI. The germline V and J ends were trimmed by 7 bases and 0 bases, with 16 bases remaining between them. CDR3 nucleotide sequence: TGTGCCAGCAAACTTAGTGGGGATTATAGCAATCAGCCCCAGCATTTT. Translation: CASKLSGDYSNQPQHF.

This clonotype was counted ten times or more. The rearrangement uses TRBV28 and TRBJ2-7, with D uncertain. CDR1 and CDR2 (germline): MDHEN, SYDVKM. The CDR3 consists of 14 residues. The V and J ends lost 8 bases and 0 bases respectively, with 14 bases between them. CDR3 residues: CASFSDGNSYEQYF. In nucleotides, the CDR3 is TGTGCCAGCTTTTCGGACGGAAACTCCTACGAGCAGTACTTC.

The J gene is TRBJ2-2, the V gene TRBV4-2; TRBD1 agrees at 9 bases. There are 16 residues in the CDR3. V shed 3 bases and J 3 bases; nucleotides not matched to a gene: 5. CDR1 is LGHNA and CDR2 is YNFKEQ in the germline V gene. CDR3 sequence reads: CASSQAQGADTGELFF. The CDR3 DNA reads TGTGCCAGCAGCCAGGCACAGGGGGCGGACACCGGGGAGCTGTTTTTT.

This clonotype has at least ten counts. The chain couples TRBV9 to TRBJ2-1, with 13 bases lining up with TRBD2. The germline CDR1 and CDR2 sequences are SGDLS and YYNGEE. Unmatched junction bases numbered 13, after V lost 3 bases and J lost 7 bases. The CDR3 is 18 amino acids. The CDR3 nucleotides are TGTGCCAGCAGCGCCCCCACGGGACTAGCGGGATCGGGGAATGAGCAGTTCTTC. Translation: CASSAPTGLAGSGNEQFF.

This clonotype showed up just a few times. The CDR3 region is CASRLGSGGYNEQFF. The CDR3, as DNA: TGTGCCAGCAGATTAGGGTCAGGGGGTTATAATGAGCAGTTCTTC. The rearrangement uses TRBV6-1 and TRBJ2-1; 7 bases map to TRBD1. CDR3 length: 15 amino acids. Losses at the gene ends were 6 bases for V and 7 bases for J; bases not matched to a gene: 12. CDR1 and CDR2 from the germline V gene are MNHNS and SASEGT.

The chain joins TRBV5-1 to TRBJ1-1; TRBD1 agrees at 9 bases. The CDR3 totals 13 residues. Per the germline V gene, CDR1 is SGHRS and CDR2 is YFSETQ. The V segment lost 4 bases and the J segment 6 bases; nucleotides outside the gene matches: 4. CDR3 in amino acids: CASSGGTGSEAFF. As DNA, the CDR3 is TGCGCCAGCAGCGGGGGGACAGGGTCTGAAGCTTTCTTT.

This clonotype was seen more than once but under ten times. The chain recombines TRBV4-2 with TRBJ2-7, with no clear D. Deletions cut 0 bases from V and 1 base from J, with 10 bases between. This CDR3 has 15 residues. Germline V gene sequence: CDR1 LGHNA, CDR2 YNFKEQ. CDR3 loop: CASSQEQPTSYEQYF. The CDR3 nucleotides are TGTGCCAGCAGCCAAGAGCAGCCTACTTCCTACGAGCAGTACTTC.

V usage is TRBV4-2 and J usage is TRBJ2-1; tentatively, D is TRBD1 (6 bases). The CDR3 consists of 14 residues. Germline V gives CDR1 LGHNA, CDR2 YNFKEQ. The V end was cut by 3 bases, the J end by 2 bases, with 8 bases between. CDR3 DNA: TGTGCCAGCAGCCAGAGGGACACCTACAATGAGCAGTTCTTC. Translating gives CASSQRDTYNEQFF.